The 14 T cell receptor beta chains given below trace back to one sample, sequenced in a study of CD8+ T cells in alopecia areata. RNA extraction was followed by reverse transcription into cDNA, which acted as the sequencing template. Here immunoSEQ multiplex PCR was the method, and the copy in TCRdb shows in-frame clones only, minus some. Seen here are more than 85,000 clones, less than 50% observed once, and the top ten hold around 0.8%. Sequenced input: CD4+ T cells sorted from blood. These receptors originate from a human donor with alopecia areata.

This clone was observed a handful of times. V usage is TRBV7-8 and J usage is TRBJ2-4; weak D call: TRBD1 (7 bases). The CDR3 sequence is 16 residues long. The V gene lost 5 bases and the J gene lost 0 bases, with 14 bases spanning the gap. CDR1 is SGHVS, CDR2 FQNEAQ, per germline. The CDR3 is CASSPGGTRAKNIQYF. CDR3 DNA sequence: TGTGCCAGCAGCCCAGGGGGGACAAGAGCCAAAAACATTCAGTACTTC.

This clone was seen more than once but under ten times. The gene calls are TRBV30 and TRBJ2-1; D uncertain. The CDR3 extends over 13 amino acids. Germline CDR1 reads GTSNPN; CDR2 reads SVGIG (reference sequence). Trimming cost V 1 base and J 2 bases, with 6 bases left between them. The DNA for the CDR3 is TGTGCCTGGAGTGCAGACACCTACAATGAGCAGTTCTTC. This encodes CAWSADTYNEQFF.

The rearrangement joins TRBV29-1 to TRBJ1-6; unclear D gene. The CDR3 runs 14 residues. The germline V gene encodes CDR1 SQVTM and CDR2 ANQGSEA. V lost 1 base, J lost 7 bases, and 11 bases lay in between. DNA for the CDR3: TGCAGCGTTGAAGTTGCGGGCCTAAATTCACCCCTCCACTTT. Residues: CSVEVAGLNSPLHF.

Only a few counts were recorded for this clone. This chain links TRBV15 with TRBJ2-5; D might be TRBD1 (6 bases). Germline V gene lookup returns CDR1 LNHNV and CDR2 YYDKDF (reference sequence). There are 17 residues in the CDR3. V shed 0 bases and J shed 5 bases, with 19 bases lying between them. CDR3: CATSREPGQGQRETQYF. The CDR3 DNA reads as TGTGCCACCAGCAGAGAACCGGGTCAGGGGCAACGGGAGACCCAGTACTTC.

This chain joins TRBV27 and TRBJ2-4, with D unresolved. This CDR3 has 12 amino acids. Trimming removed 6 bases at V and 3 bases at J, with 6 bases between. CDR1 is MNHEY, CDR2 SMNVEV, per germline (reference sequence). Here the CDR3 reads CASRVIKNIQYF. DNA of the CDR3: TGTGCCAGCAGGGTGATCAAAAACATTCAGTACTTC.

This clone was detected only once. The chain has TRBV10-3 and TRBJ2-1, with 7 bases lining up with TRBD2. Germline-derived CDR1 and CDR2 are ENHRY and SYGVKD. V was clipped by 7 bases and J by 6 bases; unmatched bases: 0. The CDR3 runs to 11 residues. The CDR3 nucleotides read TGTGCCATCACTAGCGGCAATGAGCAGTTCTTC. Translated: CAITSGNEQFF.

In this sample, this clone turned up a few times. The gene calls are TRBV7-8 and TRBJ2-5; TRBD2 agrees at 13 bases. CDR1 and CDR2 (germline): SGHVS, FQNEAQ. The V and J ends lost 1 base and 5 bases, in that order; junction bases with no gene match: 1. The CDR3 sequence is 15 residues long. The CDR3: CASSLVLAGGETQYF. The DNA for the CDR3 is TGTGCCAGCAGCTTAGTACTAGCGGGAGGGGAGACCCAGTACTTC.

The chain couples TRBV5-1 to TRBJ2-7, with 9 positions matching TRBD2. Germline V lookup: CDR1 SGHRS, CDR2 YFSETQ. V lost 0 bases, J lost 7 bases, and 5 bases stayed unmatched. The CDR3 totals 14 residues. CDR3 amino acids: CASSLDSGGFEQYF. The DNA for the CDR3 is TGCGCCAGCAGCTTGGATAGCGGGGGATTTGAGCAGTACTTC.

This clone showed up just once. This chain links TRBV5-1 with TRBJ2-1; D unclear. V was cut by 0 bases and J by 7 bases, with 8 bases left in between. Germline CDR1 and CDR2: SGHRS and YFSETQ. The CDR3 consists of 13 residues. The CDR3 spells CASSLAVENEQFF. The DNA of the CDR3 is TGCGCCAGCAGCTTGGCGGTGGAGAATGAGCAGTTCTTC. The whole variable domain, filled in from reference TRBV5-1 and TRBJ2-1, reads KAGVTQTPRYLIKTRGQQVTLSCSPISGHRSVSWYQQTPGQGLQFLFEYFSETQRNKGNFPGRFSGRQFSNSRSEMNVSTLELGDSALYLCASSLAVENEQFFGPGTRLTVL.

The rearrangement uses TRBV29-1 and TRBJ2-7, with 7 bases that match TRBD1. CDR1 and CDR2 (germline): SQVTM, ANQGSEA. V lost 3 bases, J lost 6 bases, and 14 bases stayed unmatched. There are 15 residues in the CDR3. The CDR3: CSVDHPAGGRGEQYF. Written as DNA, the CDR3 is TGCAGCGTTGACCACCCGGCAGGGGGTAGGGGCGAGCAGTACTTC.

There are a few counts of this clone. CDR3 bases: TGTGCCAGCAGTCCCAGGAGGGGACGGACACAAGAGACCCAGTACTTC. As protein: CASSPRRGRTQETQYF. The chain combines TRBV28 with TRBJ2-5, with D possibly matching TRBD2 (6 bases). V lost 5 bases, J lost 2 bases, and 18 bases lay in between. This CDR3 region has 16 residues. Germline CDR1 and CDR2: MDHEN and SYDVKM.

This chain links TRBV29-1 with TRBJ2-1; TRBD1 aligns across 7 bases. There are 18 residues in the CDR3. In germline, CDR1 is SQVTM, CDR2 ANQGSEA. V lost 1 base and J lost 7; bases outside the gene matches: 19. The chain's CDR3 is CSVEGIGQASFQGNEQFF. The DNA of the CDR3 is TGCAGCGTTGAAGGGATAGGACAGGCTTCCTTTCAGGGTAATGAGCAGTTCTTC.

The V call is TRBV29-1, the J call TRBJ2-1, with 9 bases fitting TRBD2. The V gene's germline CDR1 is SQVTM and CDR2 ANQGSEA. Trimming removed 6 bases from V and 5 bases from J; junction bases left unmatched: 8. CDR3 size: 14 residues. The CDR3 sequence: CSVLSGRRNNEQFF. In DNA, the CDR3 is TGCAGCGTCCTTAGCGGGAGAAGAAACAATGAGCAGTTCTTC.

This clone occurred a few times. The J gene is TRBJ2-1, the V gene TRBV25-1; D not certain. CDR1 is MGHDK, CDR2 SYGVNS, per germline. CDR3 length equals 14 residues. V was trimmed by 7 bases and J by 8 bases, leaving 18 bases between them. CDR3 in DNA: TGTGCCAGCACCCCGGCGGCCCCAGGTGATGAGCAGTTCTTC. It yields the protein CASTPAAPGDEQFF.